The present TCR beta chain was sequenced within a study of Graves' ophthalmopathy and Graves' hyperthyroidism (dated by TCRdb to the late 2010s). Study-level background: Peripheral blood was collected before any treatment was given, at the time of initial diagnosis. To explore V-J signatures that distinguish ophthalmopathy from hyperthyroidism, a discovery set of roughly 98 patients was enrolled, made up of roughly 41 with ophthalmopathy and 57 with stable hyperthyroidism. Following sample collection, hyperthyroidism patients were given methimazole at a starting dose of 30 mg daily, and ophthalmopathy patients were given high-dose intravenous methylprednisolone. The independent validation cohort included approximately 19 hyperthyroidism patients plus 17 patients who later progressed from hyperthyroidism to ophthalmopathy. The study used signatures of the TCR beta repertoire to tell Graves' ophthalmopathy apart from Graves' hyperthyroidism and to predict which patients would progress to ophthalmopathy. In total, approximately 130 blood samples were TCR-sequenced: approximately 42 ophthalmopathy, approximately 80 hyperthyroidism and some 17 hyperthyroidism-to-ophthalmopathy patients. T-cell repertoires of thyroid tissue and blood were compared in over five hyperthyroidism patients. Results the study describes overall, beyond this receptor: Most expanded thyroid clonotypes with a frequency above 0.001 also appeared in blood, which suggests that blood repertoires may reflect the immune response in the thyroid. In validation, the model predicted ophthalmopathy progression with about 70% sensitivity and roughly 72% specificity; fewer than 15 predicted patients were CT-confirmed with GO in a median of approximately 6.5 months. No statistical method was used to set the sample size in advance, and the investigators knew which group each participant was assigned to. Ophthalmopathy was separated from stable hyperthyroidism by the 13-signature model with about 88% sensitivity and about 83% specificity in cross-validation and with 80%/75% in the test set.

The CDR3, from cysteine to phenylalanine, totals 16 residues. The DNA shown is the 48-base CDR3, in frame from base 1. Reading the germline V gene (reference sequence) gives CDR1 SEHNR and CDR2 FQNEAQ. A few counts support this clonotype. It has no known antigen specificity. An end of the junction differs from the germline gene, which may be a read error. TCR beta CDR3 regions were amplified from RNA transcripts for repertoire sequencing. HTBI primers and the Qiagen OneStep RT-PCR kit were used in a first-round RT-PCR, which was followed by a second-round multiplex PCR, size selection and purification. The libraries underwent paired-end sequencing with 100 bp reads on an Illumina HiSeq2000. In the original analysis: SOAPnuke was used to process the reads, throwing out any read that had adapters, had uncalled bases, had a mean Phred below 15, or lacked an exact constant-primer or identifier match. COPE v1.2.5 was used to merge the high-quality paired reads. Unique nucleotide sequences were defined as clonotypes and aligned to IMGT TRB V, D and J references using MiTCR v1.1. The analysis was limited to V-J combinations with a frequency above 0.0001, which together covered 99.2% of repertoires. For each V-J combination, a TCR clonal expansion and chaos score was defined as the ratio of F50 clonal expansion to chaos observed in the TCRdist matrix. Welch's t-statistics and random forest were used to reduce the features to 10 to 15 V-J combinations, which were then used as input to a naive Bayes classifier. The similarity between thyroid and blood repertoires was quantified using the Morisita-Horn index. TCRdb reran the public reads through fastp at Q25 and MiXCR, keeping productive beta chains. When rows share a CDR3 protein, they turn into one entry using the most common DNA and genes. What appears here as the V and J calls and clone size reflects TCRdb's work, not the paper's. The sample table records 650,000 to 800,000 distinct CDR3 sequences; 35% to 45% of these occur just once. Around 3% of the sample lies in the top ten.

Ophthalmopathy patients were characterized by moderately to severely active disease, a Clinical Activity Score of at least 3, a NOSPECS grade of at least 4, and a disease duration under 3 months. Patients with other autoimmune diseases, uncontrolled infections, pregnancy or lactation were excluded from the study. Clinical symptoms, serum thyroxine, TRAb, thyroid ultrasound and orbital computed tomography were used for diagnosis. Using Ficoll-Paque density gradient centrifugation, PBMCs were isolated from about 10 ml of fresh peripheral blood. Total RNA was extracted with Trizol reagent and quality-checked on an Agilent 2100 Bioanalyzer.

The chain joins TRBV7-9 to TRBJ2-2, and TRBD2 matches 14 of the central bases. The sequenced sample was peripheral blood. The sequence derives from an adult man with Graves' ophthalmopathy. The bases are TGCGCCAGCAGCCAGCCGACTAGCGGGAGGGCCGGGGAGCTGTTTTTT. It specifies CASSQPTSGRAGELFF.